Each of the 23 T cell receptor beta chains below was sequenced from the same sample in a study of T cells after somatic rescue of genetic block. Using immunoSEQ multiplex PCR, the repertoire was profiled, and TCRdb retains in-frame clones only, with some absent. The sample lists approximately 70,000 clones; roughly 90% were seen once. The source material was peripheral blood mononuclear cells (PBMCs). These TCRs come from a man younger than 40.

The CDR3, as DNA: TGTGCCTGGAGTGTACCAGGATATAATTCACCCCTCCACTTT. Translation: CAWSVPGYNSPLHF. The chain links TRBV30 to TRBJ1-6; no firm D call. The germline CDR1 and CDR2 sequences are GTSNPN and SVGIG (reference sequence). The CDR3 consists of 14 residues. Trimming left V 0 bases short and J 4 bases short, with 7 bases between.

This chain uses TRBV20-1 with TRBJ2-1; a possible D gene is TRBD1 (6 bases). The CDR3 runs to 11 residues. Germline V gene lookup returns CDR1 DFQATT and CDR2 SNEGSKA (reference sequence). V was shortened by 3 bases and J by 10 bases, with 10 bases between the two germline ends. The CDR3 loop is CSARDSEEQFF. CDR3 nucleotide sequence: TGCAGTGCTAGGGACAGCGAAGAGCAGTTCTTC.

This chain links TRBV7-9 with TRBJ2-5, with a tentative D call TRBD1 (5 bases). Trimming left V 1 base short and J 0 bases short, with 9 bases between. The CDR3 runs 15 residues. Per the germline V gene, CDR1 is SEHNR and CDR2 is FQNEAQ (reference sequence). CDR3 nucleotide sequence: TGTGCCAGCAGCTTAGAGGGGCAGAACCAAGAGACCCAGTACTTC. Translated: CASSLEGQNQETQYF.

The rearrangement joins TRBV2 to TRBJ2-2, with 8 bases fitting TRBD1. Germline CDR1 and CDR2: SNHLY and FYNNEI. The CDR3 covers 13 residues. The J segment lost 4 bases and the V segment lost 10 bases, leaving 5 bases of the junction unmatched. The CDR3 sequence: CATRQGSTGELFF. CDR3 DNA sequence: TGTGCCACCAGACAGGGGAGCACCGGGGAGCTGTTTTTT.

V usage is TRBV7-9 and J usage is TRBJ1-2; 7 bases fit TRBD1. V gave up 2 bases and J gave up 2 bases; unmatched junction bases: 14. Germline values: CDR1 SEHNR, CDR2 FQNEAQ (reference sequence). This CDR3 comprises 18 residues. DNA of the CDR3: TGTGCCAGCAGCTTACCTATAACAGGGGACTCTTCAAACTATGGCTACACCTTC. Its protein is CASSLPITGDSSNYGYTF. The full variable domain, rest sourced from reference TRBV7-9 and TRBJ1-2, is DTGVSQNPRHKITKRGQNVTFRCDPISEHNRLYWYRQTLGQGPEFLTYFQNEAQLEKSRLLSDRFSAERPKGSFSTLEIQRTEQGDSAMYLCASSLPITGDSSNYGYTFGSGTRLTVV.

V is TRBV7-9 and J is TRBJ2-2; 9 nucleotides match TRBD2. The CDR3 totals 15 residues. Germline-derived CDR1 and CDR2 are SEHNR and FQNEAQ (reference sequence). V shed 2 bases, J shed 3 bases, and the junction held 1 base outside the gene matches. CDR3 nucleotides: TGTGCCAGCAGCTTACTAGCGGGACACACCGGGGAGCTGTTTTTT. Protein: CASSLLAGHTGELFF.

The J gene is TRBJ1-1, the V gene TRBV6-5; D possibly corresponds to TRBD1 (5 bases). Germline CDR1 MNHEY, CDR2 SVGAGI. This CDR3 has 11 amino acids. The V and J ends lost 9 bases and 8 bases respectively, with 13 bases between them. CDR3 DNA sequence: TGTGCCAGTACCGGGGGATGGGAAGCTTTCTTT. Translated: CASTGGWEAFF.

The rearrangement uses TRBV2 and TRBJ2-2, with D maybe TRBD1 (5 bases). The V end lost 6 bases, the J end lost 6 bases, and 8 bases lay between the germline ends. Germline V gene lookup returns CDR1 SNHLY and CDR2 FYNNEI. The CDR3 runs 12 residues. As DNA, the CDR3 is TGTGCCAGCAGCACGACAGCCGGGGAGCTGTTTTTT. This gives the protein CASSTTAGELFF.

The chain carries TRBV2 and TRBJ1-1; D not certain. Germline loops: CDR1 SNHLY, CDR2 FYNNEI. This CDR3 is 13 amino acids long. Trimming cost V 3 bases and J 1 base, with 6 bases left between them. CDR3 sequence (DNA): TGTGCCAGCAGTGAGGCAGGGAACACTGAAGCTTTCTTT. Its protein product is CASSEAGNTEAFF.

This clone has a single count. V and J are TRBV28 and TRBJ2-7; 9 bases are a match to TRBD1. Germline V gene sequence: CDR1 MDHEN, CDR2 SYDVKM. V lost 9 bases, J lost 4 bases, and 7 bases stayed unmatched. The CDR3 extends over 13 amino acids. The CDR3 region has the DNA TGTGCCAGTCGGGACAGGGTGTTTTACGAGCAGTACTTC. It yields the protein CASRDRVFYEQYF.

This chain links TRBV6-5 with TRBJ1-6, with TRBD1 matching over 10 bases. Germline loops: CDR1 MNHEY, CDR2 SVGAGI. Unmatched junction bases numbered 7, after V lost 7 bases and J lost 7 bases. CDR3 length: 15 residues. The CDR3: CASTARGQGNSPLHF. CDR3 nucleotide sequence: TGTGCCAGCACCGCTCGGGGACAGGGGAATTCACCCCTCCACTTT.

This chain uses TRBV5-1 with TRBJ2-7, with D possibly TRBD1 on 6 matching bases. The germline V and J ends were trimmed by 4 bases and 4 bases, with 18 bases remaining between them. This CDR3 spans 15 amino acids. Germline V gene lookup returns CDR1 SGHRS and CDR2 YFSETQ. CDR3 residues: CASSPLRARGYEQYF. CDR3 in DNA: TGCGCCAGCAGCCCCCTTCGGGCAAGGGGGTACGAGCAGTACTTC.

J is TRBJ2-5 and V is TRBV7-3; 7 nucleotides agree with TRBD1. The J segment lost 5 bases and the V segment lost 10 bases, leaving 7 bases of the junction unmatched. CDR3 length equals 12 residues. Germline V gene sequence: CDR1 SGHTA, CDR2 FQGTGA. CDR3 sequence: CANEGAGETQYF. The CDR3 nucleotides are TGTGCCAACGAGGGGGCCGGGGAGACCCAGTACTTC.

The V gene is TRBV4-1, the J gene TRBJ1-1, with D possibly matching TRBD1 (5 bases). Trimming removed 3 bases at V and 3 bases at J, with 20 bases between. This CDR3 contains 17 residues. Germline-derived CDR1 and CDR2 are MGHRA and YSYEKL. The CDR3 protein is CASSHAIKGRIDTEAFF. The CDR3 region has the DNA TGCGCCAGCAGCCATGCGATCAAGGGACGGATTGACACTGAAGCTTTCTTT.

This clone was picked up one time. The chain has TRBV6-5 and TRBJ2-7; a weak D match, TRBD1 (6 bases). V lost 7 bases and J 3 bases, leaving 13 bases between the germline ends. CDR1 is MNHEY and CDR2 is SVGAGI in the germline V gene. The CDR3 consists of 13 residues. CDR3 bases: TGTGCCAGCAACGACAGGAGAGACTACGAGCAGTACTTC. The encoded protein is CASNDRRDYEQYF.

V usage is TRBV7-8 and J usage is TRBJ2-3; TRBD2 aligns across 12 bases. CDR3 length: 17 residues. After removal of 5 bases from V and 4 bases from J, the junction contained 10 bases not matched to a gene. Germline values: CDR1 SGHVS, CDR2 FQNEAQ. CDR3 DNA: TGTGCCAGCAGCCGCAGACTAGCGGGAGAAGGGGCAGATACGCAGTATTTT. Translated, it gives CASSRRLAGEGADTQYF.

The gene calls are TRBV25-1 and TRBJ1-6, with 9 bases aligning to TRBD1. The CDR3 consists of 15 residues. The J segment lost 7 bases and the V segment lost 6 bases, leaving 7 bases of the junction unmatched. Germline CDR1 MGHDK, CDR2 SYGVNS. CDR3 nucleotides: TGTGCCAGCAGCACTATGACAGGGGGAAATTCACCCCTCCACTTT. Amino acids: CASSTMTGGNSPLHF. Full variable domain (missing parts from reference TRBV25-1 and TRBJ1-6): EADIYQTPRYLVIGTGKKITLECSQTMGHDKMYWYQQDPGMELHLIHYSYGVNSTEKGDLSSESTVSRIRTEHFPLTLESARPSHTSQYLCASSTMTGGNSPLHFGNGTRLTVT.

The chain combines TRBV11-3 with TRBJ2-1; a possible D gene is TRBD2 (6 bases). Germline V gene sequence: CDR1 SGHNT, CDR2 YENEEA. V gave up 5 bases and J gave up 9 bases, with 14 bases separating them. There are 13 residues in the CDR3. The CDR3 reads CASSPLGAGEQFF. The DNA of the CDR3 is TGTGCCAGCAGCCCTCTCGGAGCGGGTGAGCAGTTCTTC. The full variable domain, in which reference TRBV11-3 and TRBJ2-1 provide the parts outside the CDR3, is EAGVVQSPRYKIIEKKQPVAFWCNPISGHNTLYWYLQNLGQGPELLIRYENEEAVDDSQLPKDRFSAERLKGVDSTLKIQPAELGDSAVYLCASSPLGAGEQFFGPGTRLTVL.

The rearrangement uses TRBV13 and TRBJ2-2; tentatively, D is TRBD2 (6 bases). Germline V gene lookup returns CDR1 PRHDT and CDR2 FYEKMQ (reference sequence). Deletions cut 5 bases from V and 3 bases from J, with 13 bases between. The CDR3 consists of 15 residues. As DNA, the CDR3 is TGTGCCAGCAGCCCCCGACTAGGCTACACCGGGGAGCTGTTTTTT. This codes for CASSPRLGYTGELFF.

V is TRBV9 and J is TRBJ1-2; 11 bases fit TRBD1. Germline CDR1 SGDLS, CDR2 YYNGEE. The J segment lost 0 bases and the V segment lost 2 bases, leaving 9 bases of the junction unmatched. The CDR3 is 18 residues long. The CDR3 here is CASSVAPGQGEANYGYTF. The DNA of the CDR3 is TGTGCCAGCAGCGTCGCCCCGGGACAGGGGGAAGCTAACTATGGCTACACCTTC.

For this clone: At the DNA level, this CDR3 is encoded by other sequences in the same sample as well. The chain joins TRBV27 to TRBJ2-6; D gene uncertain. The CDR3 is made up of 14 amino acids. V lost 3 bases and J 0 bases, leaving 3 bases between the germline ends. Germline CDR1 is MNHEY and CDR2 is SMNVEV (reference sequence). CDR3 coding DNA: TGTGCCAGCAGTTTCAGCTCTGGGGCCAACGTCCTGACTTTC. Encoded protein: CASSFSSGANVLTF. The whole variable domain, remainder taken from reference TRBV27 and TRBJ2-6, is EAQVTQNPRYLITVTGKKLTVTCSQNMNHEYMSWYRQDPGLGLRQIYYSMNVEVTDKGDVPEGYKVSRKEKRNFPLILESPSPNQTSLYFCASSFSSGANVLTFGAGSRLTVL.

The rearrangement joins TRBV18 to TRBJ2-7; TRBD1 matches 9 bases. CDR1 KGHSH and CDR2 LQKENI come from the germline V gene. After removal of 3 bases from V and 7 bases from J, the junction contained 7 bases not matched to a gene. The CDR3 length is 14 residues. The CDR3 is CASSPGTGRPEQYF. Written as DNA, the CDR3 is TGTGCCAGCTCACCGGGGACAGGGCGGCCAGAGCAGTACTTC.

This chain links TRBV7-9 with TRBJ2-3; D is uncertain. V was shortened by 5 bases and J by 0 bases, with 9 bases between the two germline ends. Germline CDR1 SEHNR, CDR2 FQNEAQ (reference sequence). This CDR3 spans 14 amino acids. CDR3 sequence (DNA): TGTGCCAGCAGCGACCCCGCTAGCACAGATACGCAGTATTTT. It specifies CASSDPASTDTQYF.